This T cell receptor beta chain was documented in a study of T cell responses to AZD1222 COVID-19 vaccine. V shed 2 bases, J shed 4 bases, and the junction held 6 bases outside the gene matches. The germline V gene encodes CDR1 MNHEY and CDR2 SVGEGT. This CDR3 is built from 16 residues. Study observations and caveats: Without day 14 samples, only post-peak T cell repertoires were studied.

Using immunoSEQ multiplex PCR, the repertoire was profiled, and TCRdb retains in-frame clones only, with some absent. The table lists 140,000 or so clones, just over 85% of them singletons. This clone was detected only a few times. The target antigen is unknown. Additional DNA sequences in this sample encode the identical CDR3. The chain links TRBV6-2 or TRBV6-3 to TRBJ2-1; 9 nucleotides agree with TRBD2. The TCR originated in an adult in good health. The specimen comprised peripheral blood, sampled on day 0 of AZD1222 vaccination. The DNA for the CDR3 is TGTGCCAGCAGTTACCTCACTAGCGGGCTTTACAATGAGCAGTTCTTC. Protein: CASSYLTSGLYNEQFF.